Below, one TCR beta chain is given with its context. Its recognized antigen is unknown. No clone much larger than this one lies a single base away; base qualities are absent. Reads for this sample came from an Illumina HiSeq 1500. Clones were called with MiXCR by TCRdb after fastp trimmed the public reads at Q25, and only in-frame beta chains were retained. Rows are combined by CDR3 protein, so each entry shows the most common genes and DNA. This sample lists some 700,000 distinct CDR3 sequences; 35% to 40% were detected once. 2.5% to 3.5% of the sample lies in the top ten. The data are from a study of T cell repertoires in cytomegalovirus infection (dated by TCRdb to the late 2010s). At the level of the whole study: The HLA type of each donor mattered for the analysis, because public TCR beta signatures pointed to carriage of CMV infection along with the matching HLA type. Overall study outcomes, separate from this receptor: The ex vivo response was dominated by HLA-C-restricted CMV-specific TCR beta clonotypes, which also provided the single most frequent clonotype in two of eight donors. In both this cohort and an independent cohort of more than 350 donors, the cumulative frequency of public TCR beta family members distinguished carriers of CMV infection plus the relevant HLA type.

Unmatched junction bases come to 0, with V trimmed by 2 bases and J by 1 base. Its CDR3 holds 15 amino acids, cysteine through phenylalanine. The sequence is cut down to CDR3 DNA, 45 bases in frame from base 1. Sequences MNHGY (CDR1) and SAAAGT (CDR2) are obtained from the germline V gene. The clonotype originates from a human donor in good health (CMV status not recorded). Some clones in this sample may be carry-over from other donors' samples. The sample comprised PBMCs. This chain is built from TRBV6-8 and TRBJ1-3; 9 bases in between match TRBD1. The DNA sequence reads TGTGCCAGCAGTTACGACAGGGGGTCTGGAAACACCATATATTTT. The encoded protein is CASSYDRGSGNTIYF.